Presented here are 11 T cell receptor beta chains from one specimen sequenced in a study of blood T cell repertoires in COVID-19. Sequencing was performed with immunoSEQ multiplex PCR; in TCRdb, only in-frame clones are kept and a portion is missing. The sample has 300,000 to 350,000 clones, about 86% seen once. Sequenced input: peripheral blood. Receptors originate from a man aged 25-40 years with active or convalescent COVID-19.

The V gene is TRBV27, the J gene TRBJ2-3; 12 bases match TRBD2. CDR1 is MNHEY and CDR2 is SMNVEV in the germline V gene (reference sequence). Trimming at V came to 5 bases and at J to 8 bases, leaving 5 bases not matched to a gene. This CDR3 has 14 residues. The chain's CDR3 is CASSPLAGGRTQYF. CDR3 DNA: TGTGCCAGCAGTCCACTAGCGGGGGGACGTACGCAGTATTTT.

The CDR3 region is CAWNVGVTYGYTF. For the CDR3, the DNA is TGTGCCTGGAACGTTGGAGTGACCTATGGCTACACCTTC. This chain connects TRBV30 to TRBJ1-2; D gene ambiguous. The CDR3 contains 13 residues. Trimming removed 4 bases at V and 4 bases at J, with 13 bases between. Germline loops: CDR1 GTSNPN, CDR2 SVGIG (reference sequence).

The chain is built from TRBV6-2 or TRBV6-3 and TRBJ2-2; 9 bases align to TRBD1. The junction had 7 bases not matched to a gene; V was cut back by 2 bases and J by 6 bases. The CDR3 runs 16 residues. Per germline, CDR1 MNHEY and CDR2 SVGEGT. CDR3 bases: TGTGCCAGCAGTTACGGACAGGGGCGCGGACCCGGGGAGCTGTTTTTT. This codes for CASSYGQGRGPGELFF.

The genes are TRBV12-3 or TRBV12-4 and TRBJ2-7, with D possibly TRBD2 on 6 matching bases. The length of the CDR3 is 13 residues. The V and J ends lost 3 bases and 2 bases respectively, with 8 bases between them. The CDR3 DNA is TGTGCCAGCAGTTTGTGGGGGGCCTACGAGCAGTACTTC. Encoded protein: CASSLWGAYEQYF.

The chain combines TRBV7-3 with TRBJ1-5, with a tentative D call TRBD1 (5 bases). The CDR3 extends over 17 amino acids. CDR1 and CDR2 from the germline V gene are SGHTA and FQGTGA. V gave up 5 bases and J gave up 3 bases, with 20 bases separating them. The DNA of the CDR3 is TGTGCCAGCAGCCGTACCCAGGCGGCCAGGGACAATCAGCCCCAGCATTTT. Protein product: CASSRTQAARDNQPQHF.

This clone was picked up one time. This rearrangement joins TRBV24-1 to TRBJ1-4, with D unresolved. The ends were cut back, 0 bases at V and 7 bases at J, with 14 bases in the middle. CDR3 length: 16 amino acids. Germline V gene lookup returns CDR1 KGHDR and CDR2 SFDVKD. The CDR3 sequence: CATSDLAAPIGEKLFF. The CDR3 region has the DNA TGTGCCACCAGTGATTTGGCGGCACCGATTGGTGAAAAACTGTTTTTT.

This clone has a handful of counts. J is TRBJ1-3 and V is TRBV27, with a tentative D call TRBD1 (5 bases). There are 15 residues in the CDR3. Trimming removed 2 bases at V and 1 base at J, with 9 bases between. The V gene's germline CDR1 is MNHEY and CDR2 SMNVEV (reference sequence). The CDR3 nucleotides are TGTGCCAGCAGTTTAGACAGAAGTTCTGGAAACACCATATATTTT. Translating gives CASSLDRSSGNTIYF.

This rearrangement joins TRBV11-3 to TRBJ2-1, with 9 bases that match TRBD2. Germline V gene sequence: CDR1 SGHNT, CDR2 YENEEA. The V segment lost 0 bases and the J segment 5 bases; nucleotides outside the gene matches: 5. CDR3 size: 16 residues. The CDR3 protein is CASSLDPLAGHNEQFF. The DNA of the CDR3 is TGTGCCAGCAGCTTAGATCCCCTAGCGGGGCACAATGAGCAGTTCTTC.

The chain combines TRBV20-1 with TRBJ2-1; TRBD2 matches at 11 bases. This CDR3 has 15 residues. J lost 1 base, V lost 6 bases, and 5 bases had no gene match. CDR1 DFQATT and CDR2 SNEGSKA come from the germline V gene (reference sequence). The CDR3 here is CSASSGRASYNEQFF. CDR3 bases: TGCAGTGCGAGTAGCGGGAGGGCGTCCTACAATGAGCAGTTCTTC.

This clone showed up just a few times. The chain links TRBV28 to TRBJ1-1, with a tentative D call TRBD1 (5 bases). CDR1 and CDR2 from the germline V gene are MDHEN and SYDVKM. The CDR3 contains 14 residues. With 9 bases removed from V and 2 bases from J, the gap between germline ends came to 16 bases. The CDR3 region is CASGAPDSNTEAFF. The CDR3 nucleotides read TGTGCCAGTGGGGCCCCTGACAGCAACACTGAAGCTTTCTTT.

The chain employs TRBV30 and TRBJ1-4, with 7 bases lining up with TRBD1. Looked up from germline, CDR1 is GTSNPN and CDR2 is SVGIG (reference sequence). The CDR3 extends over 11 amino acids. J was trimmed by 13 bases and V by 4 bases; bases with no gene match: 6. In DNA, the CDR3 is TGTGCCTGGATGGAAACAGGGGTACTGTTTTTT. It encodes CAWMETGVLFF.